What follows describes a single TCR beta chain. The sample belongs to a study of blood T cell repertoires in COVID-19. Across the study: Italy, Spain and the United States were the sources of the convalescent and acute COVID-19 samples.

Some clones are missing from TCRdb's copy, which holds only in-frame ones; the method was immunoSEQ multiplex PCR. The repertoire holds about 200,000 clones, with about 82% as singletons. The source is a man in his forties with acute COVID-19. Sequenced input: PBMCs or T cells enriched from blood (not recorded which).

Written as DNA, the CDR3 is TGTGCCTGGAGTCCCCTGGGCAGGGGGGATAGCAATCAGCCCCAGCATTTT. This translates into CAWSPLGRGDSNQPQHF. The rearrangement links TRBV30 to TRBJ1-5; TRBD1 agrees at 7 bases. CDR1 and CDR2 (germline): GTSNPN, SVGIG (reference sequence). CDR3 size: 17 residues. With V trimmed by 2 bases and J by 0 bases, 10 bases remained unmatched.